The 11 T cell receptor beta chains below were found in one sample sequenced in a study of control samples from healthy donors and cancer patients. Repertoires were generated with immunoSEQ multiplex PCR, while TCRdb's copy carries only in-frame clones and drops some. The sample has about 130,000 clones, over 85% seen once. Sample: blood. These receptors all stem from a man between 25 and 39 years old in good health.

This clone was observed once. The gene calls are TRBV29-1 and TRBJ1-2; no clear D. Germline V gene lookup returns CDR1 SQVTM and CDR2 ANQGSEA. This CDR3 is 12 amino acids long. Trimming removed 6 bases from V and 4 bases from J, with 12 bases in between. The CDR3 DNA sequence: TGCAGCGTGGAGACACCTCCCTATGGCTACACCTTC. Protein: CSVETPPYGYTF.

The chain has TRBV10-2 and TRBJ1-1; D gene uncertain. Germline CDR1 is WSHSY and CDR2 is SAAADI. The germline V and J ends were trimmed by 0 bases and 7 bases, with 9 bases remaining between them. The CDR3 is made up of 13 amino acids. In DNA, the CDR3 is TGCGCCAGCAGTGAGTCCCTATCCGGTGAAGCTTTCTTT. It codes for CASSESLSGEAFF.

The V gene is TRBV11-2, the J gene TRBJ2-7, with no clear D. Per the germline V gene, CDR1 is SGHAT and CDR2 is FQNNGV. The CDR3 length is 10 residues. V was trimmed by 0 bases and J by 6 bases, leaving 0 bases between them. The CDR3 sequence is CASSLDEQYF. The CDR3, as DNA: TGTGCCAGCAGCTTAGACGAGCAGTACTTC. Using reference TRBV11-2 and TRBJ2-7 for the parts outside the CDR3, the full variable domain is EAGVAQSPRYKIIEKRQSVAFWCNPISGHATLYWYQQILGQGPKLLIQFQNNGVVDDSQLPKDRFSAERLKGVDSTLKIQPAKLEDSAVYLCASSLDEQYFGPGTRLTVT.

This clone has only one observation. The chain has TRBV4-2 and TRBJ2-7; the match to TRBD2 covers 10 bases. The CDR3 loop spans 18 amino acids. Germline V gene data show CDR1 as LGHNA and CDR2 as YNFKEQ. V was pared by 0 bases and J by 2 bases, with 10 bases of the junction left unmatched. The CDR3 DNA follows: TGTGCCAGCAGCCAAGAGGACCTAGCGGGGGTCCCTACCTACGAGCAGTACTTC. Encoded protein: CASSQEDLAGVPTYEQYF.

The genes are TRBV20-1 and TRBJ2-1; no clear D. The germline V gene encodes CDR1 DFQATT and CDR2 SNEGSKA (reference sequence). The CDR3 length is 11 residues. The ends were cut back, 3 bases at V and 0 bases at J, with 0 bases in the middle. The CDR3 region has the DNA TGCAGTGCTAGCTCCTACAATGAGCAGTTCTTC. Residues: CSASSYNEQFF.

The chain employs TRBV27 and TRBJ2-7; unclear D gene. The CDR3 is 14 residues long. Trimming stripped 3 bases from V and 5 bases from J, with 14 bases between. The germline gives CDR1 MNHEY, CDR2 SMNVEV (reference sequence). The CDR3 nucleotides read TGTGCCAGCAGTTTCGCGGCAAAAACCAACGAGCAGTACTTC. It yields the protein CASSFAAKTNEQYF.

The chain carries TRBV30 and TRBJ1-5, with unresolved D. The CDR3 spans 13 residues. Germline CDR1 and CDR2: GTSNPN and SVGIG (reference sequence). The V end was cut by 1 base, the J end by 3 bases, with 7 bases between. The CDR3 protein is CAWSGRSNQPQHF. DNA for the CDR3: TGTGCCTGGAGTGGTAGGTCCAATCAGCCCCAGCATTTT. Complete variable domain (other parts from reference TRBV30 and TRBJ1-5): SQTIHQWPATLVQPVGSPLSLECTVEGTSNPNLYWYRQAAGRGLQLLFYSVGIGQISSEVPQNLSASRPQDRQFILSSKKLLLSDSGFYLCAWSGRSNQPQHFGDGTRLSIL.

The chain employs TRBV6-5 and TRBJ1-1, with D perhaps TRBD1 (5 bases). With 6 bases removed from V and 7 bases from J, the gap between germline ends came to 15 bases. The CDR3 consists of 13 residues. Germline V gives CDR1 MNHEY, CDR2 SVGAGI. The CDR3 DNA reads as TGTGCCAGCAGGATCACCGTTCAGGGTGAAGCTTTCTTT. Its translation: CASRITVQGEAFF.

The V gene is TRBV6-5, the J gene TRBJ2-7, with a possible D match to TRBD1 (5 bases). CDR3 size: 13 residues. Trimming stripped 6 bases from V and 3 bases from J, with 12 bases between. Germline-derived CDR1 and CDR2 are MNHEY and SVGAGI. This CDR3 is CASRSGADYEQYF. DNA for the CDR3: TGTGCCAGCAGAAGTGGGGCAGACTACGAGCAGTACTTC.

The chain has TRBV13 and TRBJ1-1; no definite D call. The CDR3 consists of 14 residues. The germline gives CDR1 PRHDT, CDR2 FYEKMQ (reference sequence). With 7 bases removed from V and 0 bases from J, the gap between germline ends came to 12 bases. The CDR3, as DNA: TGTGCCAGCATCCTCTCTCGGATGAACACTGAAGCTTTCTTT. Protein: CASILSRMNTEAFF.

The V and J genes are TRBV7-9 and TRBJ1-3, with D unresolved. The CDR3 spans 14 residues. Germline V gives CDR1 SEHNR, CDR2 FQNEAQ (reference sequence). V lost 5 bases, J lost 0 bases, and 8 bases lay in between. CDR3 sequence: CASSRTFSGNTIYF. The DNA of the CDR3 is TGTGCCAGCAGCAGGACCTTCTCTGGAAACACCATATATTTT. The entire variable domain, with the rest obtained from reference TRBV7-9 and TRBJ1-3, is as follows: DTGVSQNPRHKITKRGQNVTFRCDPISEHNRLYWYRQTLGQGPEFLTYFQNEAQLEKSRLLSDRFSAERPKGSFSTLEIQRTEQGDSAMYLCASSRTFSGNTIYFGEGSWLTVV.